These 17 T cell receptor beta chains were sequenced from one sample in a study of T cell repertoires in cytomegalovirus infection. TCRdb reprocessed the reads with MiXCR, giving one entry per CDR3 protein. The table lists 100,000 to 150,000 distinct CDR3 sequences, more than 7% of them singletons. The sequenced sample consisted of PBMCs. The receptor set was obtained from a human donor in good health (CMV status not recorded). Some clones in this sample may be carry-over from other donors' samples.

On this clonotype: A much larger clonotype is one base distant, so this may be a read error. J is TRBJ2-2 and V is TRBV5-1; D possibly corresponds to TRBD2 (5 bases). CDR1 is SGHRS, CDR2 YFSETQ, per germline. The CDR3 is made up of 15 amino acids. The CDR3 nucleotides are TGCGCCAGCAGCATAGAACAAGTGGGCACCGGGGAGCTGATTTTT. Encoded protein: CASSIEQVGTGELIF.

The CDR3 DNA is TGCGCCAGCAGCCGTCAGGGTTTGGATACGCAGTATTTT. Protein product: CASSRQGLDTQYF. V is TRBV4-1 and J is TRBJ2-3, with D possibly TRBD1 on 5 matching bases. CDR1 is MGHRA and CDR2 is YSYEKL in the germline V gene. V gave up 4 bases and J gave up 6 bases, with 11 bases separating them. This CDR3 spans 13 amino acids.

V gene TRBV20-1 combines with J gene TRBJ2-5, with D perhaps being TRBD1 or TRBD2 (5 bases each). From germline, CDR1 is DFQATT and CDR2 SNEGSKA (reference sequence). CDR3 length: 17 residues. V was trimmed by 2 bases and J by 5 bases, leaving 24 bases between them. This CDR3 is CSARPSYGTGDLETQYF. The CDR3 bases are TGCAGTGCTAGACCCTCCTACGGGACCGGCGACCTCGAGACCCAGTACTTC.

This clonotype was detected ten times or more. J is TRBJ1-5 and V is TRBV6-1; TRBD1 agrees at 11 bases. The CDR3 contains 16 residues. V dropped 1 base and J dropped 6; count of bases not matched to a gene: 5. Germline CDR1 reads MNHNS; CDR2 reads SASEGT. DNA for the CDR3: TGTGCCAGCAGTGAAGGCGGACAGGGGGCACCTCAGCCCCAGCATTTT. It is translated as CASSEGGQGAPQPQHF.

Many counts were recorded for this clonotype. This chain connects TRBV7-2 to TRBJ2-7; perhaps TRBD1 as D (5 bases). The germline V gene has CDR1 SGHTA and CDR2 FQGNSA. This CDR3 is 13 amino acids long. V dropped 5 bases and J dropped 7 bases, with 15 bases sitting between them. The CDR3 here is CASSVDTPLEQYF. The CDR3 nucleotides are TGTGCCAGCAGCGTGGACACACCCCTAGAGCAGTACTTC.

As for this clonotype: This may come from a read error, since a much larger clone is one base off. V is TRBV19 and J is TRBJ1-2, with D perhaps TRBD1 (5 bases). Germline CDR1 LNHDA, CDR2 SQIVND (reference sequence). There are 17 residues in the CDR3. The CDR3 loop is CASTVYGMRTRGYSYTF. Written as DNA, the CDR3 is TGTGCCAGTACCGTTTATGGAATGCGCACCCGGGGCTATAGCTACACCTTC.

This clonotype was seen repeatedly, ten times or more. The CDR3 here is CASSLLGTGSFGVDTEAFF. The CDR3 bases are TGTGCCAGCAGCTTACTCGGGACAGGGTCTTTTGGGGTGGACACTGAAGCTTTCTTT. This chain uses TRBV7-2 with TRBJ1-1, with TRBD1 identical over 9 bases. Germline V CDR1 and CDR2: SGHTA, FQGNSA. The CDR3 sequence is 19 residues long. J lost 3 bases, V lost 2 bases, and 16 bases had no gene match.

In this sample, this clonotype turned up many times. This rearrangement joins TRBV10-3 to TRBJ1-1; no clear D gene. CDR3 length: 11 amino acids. Trimming removed 6 bases at V and 6 bases at J, with 8 bases between. In germline, CDR1 is ENHRY, CDR2 SYGVKD. In nucleotides, the CDR3 is TGTGCCATCAGCGCCGGAGCTGAAGCTTTCTTT. Its translation: CAISAGAEAFF.

In the case of this clonotype: Given a much more abundant clone one base away, this may be a read error. The V and J genes are TRBV2 and TRBJ2-3; TRBD1 or TRBD2 may be the D gene (5 bases each). Trimming took 4 bases from V and 7 from J, leaving 18 bases between them. This CDR3 has 15 amino acids. Germline assignment: CDR1 SNHLY and CDR2 FYNNEI. The CDR3 spells CASSVTRGVGNTQYF. The DNA for the CDR3 is TGTGCCAGCAGTGTGACCCGAGGGGTGGGAAATACGCAGTATTTT.

This clonotype has a count of ten or more. The CDR3 bases are TGTGCCAGCAGGGCGGGGCTCTACGAGCAGTACTTC. It specifies CASRAGLYEQYF. This chain links TRBV7-2 with TRBJ2-7, with D possibly TRBD2 on 6 matching bases. This CDR3 is 12 amino acids long. Per germline, CDR1 SGHTA and CDR2 FQGNSA. Trimming stripped 6 bases from V and 3 bases from J, with 9 bases between.

This clonotype was seen ten or more times. J is TRBJ2-1 and V is TRBV5-1, with unresolved D. CDR1 and CDR2 from the germline V gene are SGHRS and YFSETQ. This CDR3 is built from 14 residues. The V end lost 4 bases, the J end lost 5 bases, and 13 bases lay between the germline ends. CDR3 sequence (DNA): TGCGCCAGCAGCCAGGATCAAAGCAACAATGAGCAGTTCTTC. Its protein is CASSQDQSNNEQFF.

The chain employs TRBV14 and TRBJ1-1; TRBD1 aligns across 7 bases. The ends lost 5 bases at V and 0 bases at J; junction bases unmatched: 15. This CDR3 has 18 amino acids. CDR1 is SGHDN, CDR2 FVKESK, per germline. The CDR3 bases are TGTGCCAGCAGCGGAAAGGGGGCCTTGGGGCTTTTGAACACTGAAGCTTTCTTT. This translates into CASSGKGALGLLNTEAFF.

This clonotype was recorded many times. The CDR3: CASSYSWGMNTEAFF. The DNA of the CDR3 is TGTGCCAGCAGTTACTCGTGGGGGATGAACACTGAAGCTTTCTTT. The chain recombines TRBV6-5 with TRBJ1-1, with a weak D call TRBD1 (5 bases). In germline, CDR1 is MNHEY, CDR2 SVGAGI. The ends were cut back, 0 bases at V and 0 bases at J, with 8 bases in the middle. The CDR3 length is 15 residues.

V gene TRBV19 combines with J gene TRBJ1-1; D call uncertain. Germline V CDR1 and CDR2: LNHDA, SQIVND (reference sequence). V shed 6 bases and J shed 5 bases, with 13 bases lying between them. The CDR3 is 13 amino acids. The CDR3 here is CASRAPGFTEAFF. The CDR3 DNA reads TGTGCCAGTAGGGCGCCGGGGTTTACTGAAGCTTTCTTT.

The chain employs TRBV5-6 and TRBJ1-2; D not resolved. The CDR3 has 13 residues. V was clipped by 0 bases and J by 2 bases, with 5 bases between them. Germline CDR1 reads SGHDT; CDR2 reads YYEEEE. The CDR3 bases are TGTGCCAGCAGCTTGGAACAGAACTATGGCTACACCTTC. Encoded protein: CASSLEQNYGYTF.

This clonotype was counted many times. The genes are TRBV15 and TRBJ1-5; D gene uncertain. Trimming removed 4 bases at V and 6 bases at J, with 10 bases between. Germline V gene sequence: CDR1 LNHNV, CDR2 YYDKDF (reference sequence). This CDR3 spans 13 amino acids. The CDR3: CATSTSISQPQHF. The DNA for the CDR3 is TGTGCCACCAGCACCTCGATCAGTCAGCCCCAGCATTTT.

The chain links TRBV3-1 to TRBJ2-1, with unresolved D. Looked up from germline, CDR1 is LGHDT and CDR2 is YNNKEL (reference sequence). CDR3 size: 14 residues. V lost 3 bases and J 5 bases, leaving 11 bases between the germline ends. Here the CDR3 reads CASSHRRGDNEQFF. DNA of the CDR3: TGTGCCAGCAGCCACAGGCGTGGGGACAATGAGCAGTTCTTC.